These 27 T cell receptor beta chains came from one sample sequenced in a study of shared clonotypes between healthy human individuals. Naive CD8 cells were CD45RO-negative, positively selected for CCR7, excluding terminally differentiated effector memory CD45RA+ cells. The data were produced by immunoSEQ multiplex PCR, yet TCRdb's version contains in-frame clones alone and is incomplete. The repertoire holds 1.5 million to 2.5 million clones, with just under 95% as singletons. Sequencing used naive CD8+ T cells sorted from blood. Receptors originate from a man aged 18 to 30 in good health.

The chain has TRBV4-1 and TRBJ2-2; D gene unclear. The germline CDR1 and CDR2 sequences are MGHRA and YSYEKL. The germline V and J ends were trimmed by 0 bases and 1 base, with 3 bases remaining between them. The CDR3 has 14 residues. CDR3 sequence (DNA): TGCGCCAGCAGCCAAGATCAGAACACCGGGGAGCTGTTTTTT. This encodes CASSQDQNTGELFF.

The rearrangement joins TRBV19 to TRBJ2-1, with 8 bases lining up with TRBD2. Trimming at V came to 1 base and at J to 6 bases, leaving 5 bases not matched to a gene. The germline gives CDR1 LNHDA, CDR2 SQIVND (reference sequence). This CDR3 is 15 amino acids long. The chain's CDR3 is CASSIGSGRVNEQFF. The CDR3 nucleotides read TGTGCCAGTAGTATAGGGAGCGGGAGAGTCAATGAGCAGTTCTTC.

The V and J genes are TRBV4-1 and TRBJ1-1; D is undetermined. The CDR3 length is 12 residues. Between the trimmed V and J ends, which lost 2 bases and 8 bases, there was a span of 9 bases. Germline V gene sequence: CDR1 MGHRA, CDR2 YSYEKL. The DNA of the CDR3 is TGCGCCAGCAGCCAAATGGGAGTGGAAGCTTTCTTT. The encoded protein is CASSQMGVEAFF.

This CDR3 reads CASSVGDGAYEQYF. CDR3 coding DNA: TGTGCCAGCAGCGTTGGGGACGGAGCCTACGAGCAGTACTTC. The chain links TRBV11-2 to TRBJ2-7; D is perhaps TRBD1 or TRBD2 (5 bases each). Germline V gene data show CDR1 as SGHAT and CDR2 as FQNNGV. The CDR3 is 14 residues long. V gave up 5 bases and J gave up 2 bases, with 13 bases separating them.

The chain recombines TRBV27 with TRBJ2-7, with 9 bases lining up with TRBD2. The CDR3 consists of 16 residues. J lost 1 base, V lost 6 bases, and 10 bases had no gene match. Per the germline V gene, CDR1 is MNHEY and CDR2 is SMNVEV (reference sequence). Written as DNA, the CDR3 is TGTGCCAGCAGCGATCCCCTGACTAGCGGATCCTACGAGCAGTACTTC. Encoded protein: CASSDPLTSGSYEQYF.

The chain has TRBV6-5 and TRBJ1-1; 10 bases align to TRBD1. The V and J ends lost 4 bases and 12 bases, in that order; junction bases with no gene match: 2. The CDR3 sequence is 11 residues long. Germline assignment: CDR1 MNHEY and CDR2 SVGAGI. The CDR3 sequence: CASSSGQGSFF. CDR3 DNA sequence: TGTGCCAGCAGTTCGGGACAGGGGTCTTTCTTT.

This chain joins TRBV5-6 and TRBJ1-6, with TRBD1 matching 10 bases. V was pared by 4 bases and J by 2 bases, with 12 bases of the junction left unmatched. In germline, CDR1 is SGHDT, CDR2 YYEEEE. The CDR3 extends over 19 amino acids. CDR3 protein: CASSLAIGQGVTYNSPLHF. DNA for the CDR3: TGTGCCAGCAGCCTAGCCATAGGACAGGGGGTCACCTATAATTCACCCCTCCACTTT.

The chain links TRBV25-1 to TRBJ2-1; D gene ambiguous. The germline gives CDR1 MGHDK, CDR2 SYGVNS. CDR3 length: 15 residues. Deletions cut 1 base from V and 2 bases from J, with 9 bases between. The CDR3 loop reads CASSESTTAYNEQFF. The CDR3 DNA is TGTGCCAGCAGTGAATCGACGACCGCCTACAATGAGCAGTTCTTC.

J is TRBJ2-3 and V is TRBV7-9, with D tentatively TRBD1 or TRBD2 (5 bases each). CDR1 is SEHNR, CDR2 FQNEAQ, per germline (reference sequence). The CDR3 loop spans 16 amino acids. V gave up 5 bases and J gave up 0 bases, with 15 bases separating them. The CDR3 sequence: CASSPPGTTSTDTQYF. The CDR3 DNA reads TGTGCCAGCAGCCCACCCGGGACGACTAGCACAGATACGCAGTATTTT.

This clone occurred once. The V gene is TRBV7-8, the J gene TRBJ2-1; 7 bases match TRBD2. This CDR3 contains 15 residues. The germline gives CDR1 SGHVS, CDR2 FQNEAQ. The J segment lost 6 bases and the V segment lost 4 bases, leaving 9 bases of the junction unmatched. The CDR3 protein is CASSSLAATFNEQFF. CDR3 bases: TGTGCCAGCAGCTCCCTAGCGGCTACTTTCAATGAGCAGTTCTTC.

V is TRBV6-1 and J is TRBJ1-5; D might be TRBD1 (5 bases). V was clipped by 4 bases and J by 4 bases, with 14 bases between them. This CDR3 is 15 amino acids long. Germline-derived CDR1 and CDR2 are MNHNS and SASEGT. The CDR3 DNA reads TGTGCCAGCAGTGTCGAAACAGGAAGTAATCAGCCCCAGCATTTT. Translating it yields CASSVETGSNQPQHF.

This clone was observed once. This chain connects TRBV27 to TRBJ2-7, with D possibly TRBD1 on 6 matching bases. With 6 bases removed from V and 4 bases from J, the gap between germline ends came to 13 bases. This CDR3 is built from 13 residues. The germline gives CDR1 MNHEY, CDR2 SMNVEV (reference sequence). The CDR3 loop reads CASRPGQQYEQYF. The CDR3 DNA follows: TGTGCCAGCAGGCCAGGACAGCAATACGAGCAGTACTTC.

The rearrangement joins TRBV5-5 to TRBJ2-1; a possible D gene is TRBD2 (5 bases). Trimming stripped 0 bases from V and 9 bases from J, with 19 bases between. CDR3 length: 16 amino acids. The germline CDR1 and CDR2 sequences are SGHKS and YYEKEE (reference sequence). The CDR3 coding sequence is TGTGCCAGCAGCTTGGGACTGCTAGCTTTTCTTGCTGAGCAGTTCTTC. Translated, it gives CASSLGLLAFLAEQFF.

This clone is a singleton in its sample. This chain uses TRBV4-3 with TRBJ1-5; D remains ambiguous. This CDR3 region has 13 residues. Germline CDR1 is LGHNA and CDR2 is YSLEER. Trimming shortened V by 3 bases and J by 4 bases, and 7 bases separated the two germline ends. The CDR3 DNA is TGCGCCAGCAGCCACGCCAGGAATCAGCCCCAGCATTTT. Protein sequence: CASSHARNQPQHF.

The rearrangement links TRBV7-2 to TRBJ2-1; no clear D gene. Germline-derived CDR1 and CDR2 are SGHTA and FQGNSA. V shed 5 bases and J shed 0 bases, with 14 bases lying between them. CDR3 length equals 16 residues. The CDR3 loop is CASSPGPASSYNEQFF. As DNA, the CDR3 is TGTGCCAGCAGCCCCGGGCCAGCAAGCTCCTACAATGAGCAGTTCTTC.

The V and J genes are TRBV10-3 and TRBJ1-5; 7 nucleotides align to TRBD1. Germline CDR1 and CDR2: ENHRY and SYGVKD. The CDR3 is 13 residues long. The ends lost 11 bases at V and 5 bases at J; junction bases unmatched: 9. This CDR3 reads CAPGQVGDQPQHF. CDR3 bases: TGTGCCCCCGGACAGGTCGGCGATCAGCCCCAGCATTTT.

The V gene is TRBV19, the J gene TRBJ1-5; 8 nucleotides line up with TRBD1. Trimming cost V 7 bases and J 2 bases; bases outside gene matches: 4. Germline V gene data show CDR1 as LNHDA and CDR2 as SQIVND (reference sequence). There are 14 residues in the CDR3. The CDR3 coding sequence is TGTGCCAGTATCCCAGGGGGCGGCAATCAGCCCCAGCATTTT. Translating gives CASIPGGGNQPQHF. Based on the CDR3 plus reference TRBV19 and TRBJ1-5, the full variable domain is DGGITQSPKYLFRKEGQNVTLSCEQNLNHDAMYWYRQDPGQGLRLIYYSQIVNDFQKGDIAEGYSVSREKKESFPLTVTSAQKNPTAFYLCASIPGGGNQPQHFGDGTRLSIL.

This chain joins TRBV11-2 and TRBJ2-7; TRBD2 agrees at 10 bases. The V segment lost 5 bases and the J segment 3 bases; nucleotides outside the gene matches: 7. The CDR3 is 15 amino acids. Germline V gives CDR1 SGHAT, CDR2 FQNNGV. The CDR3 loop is CASSQAGTSVYEQYF. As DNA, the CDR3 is TGTGCCAGCAGCCAAGCCGGGACTAGCGTCTACGAGCAGTACTTC. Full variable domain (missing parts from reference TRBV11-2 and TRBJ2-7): EAGVAQSPRYKIIEKRQSVAFWCNPISGHATLYWYQQILGQGPKLLIQFQNNGVVDDSQLPKDRFSAERLKGVDSTLKIQPAKLEDSAVYLCASSQAGTSVYEQYFGPGTRLTVT.

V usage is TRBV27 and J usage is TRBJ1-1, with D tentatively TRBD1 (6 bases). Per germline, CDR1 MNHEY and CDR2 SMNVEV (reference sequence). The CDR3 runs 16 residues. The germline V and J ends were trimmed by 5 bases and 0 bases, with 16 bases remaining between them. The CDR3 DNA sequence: TGTGCCAGCAGTCCCAGCCGGGGGGCCTTGAACACTGAAGCTTTCTTT. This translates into CASSPSRGALNTEAFF.

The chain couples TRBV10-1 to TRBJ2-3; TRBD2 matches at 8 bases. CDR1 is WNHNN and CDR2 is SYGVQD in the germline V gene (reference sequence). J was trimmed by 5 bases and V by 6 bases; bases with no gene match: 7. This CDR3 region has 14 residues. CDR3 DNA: TGCGCCAGCAGCCTAACTAGCGGCGGAGATACGCAGTATTTT. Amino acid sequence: CASSLTSGGDTQYF.

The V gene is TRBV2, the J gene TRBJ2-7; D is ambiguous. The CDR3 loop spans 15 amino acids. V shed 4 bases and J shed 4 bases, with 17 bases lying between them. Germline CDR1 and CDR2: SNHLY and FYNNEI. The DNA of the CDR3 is TGTGCCAGCAGTGCTGATTCACCGGACCTATACGAGCAGTACTTC. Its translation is CASSADSPDLYEQYF.

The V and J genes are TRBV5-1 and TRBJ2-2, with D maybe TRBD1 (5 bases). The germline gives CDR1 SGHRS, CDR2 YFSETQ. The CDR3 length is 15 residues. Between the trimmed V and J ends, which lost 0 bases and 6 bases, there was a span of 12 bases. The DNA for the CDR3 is TGCGCCAGCAGCTTGGCAGTTTCAGGGCCCGGGGAGCTGTTTTTT. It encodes CASSLAVSGPGELFF.

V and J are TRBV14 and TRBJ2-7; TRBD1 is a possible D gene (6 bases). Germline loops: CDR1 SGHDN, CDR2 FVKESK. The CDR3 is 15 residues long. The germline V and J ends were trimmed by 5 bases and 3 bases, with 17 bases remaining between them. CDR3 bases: TGTGCCAGCAGCTCTACAGGGTTTAGCCTCTACGAGCAGTACTTC. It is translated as CASSSTGFSLYEQYF.

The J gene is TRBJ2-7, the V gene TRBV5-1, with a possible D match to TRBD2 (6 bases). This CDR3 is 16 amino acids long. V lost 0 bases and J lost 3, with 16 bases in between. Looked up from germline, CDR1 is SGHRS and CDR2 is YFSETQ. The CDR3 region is CASSLGQGSGSYEQYF. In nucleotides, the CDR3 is TGCGCCAGCAGCTTGGGGCAAGGTAGCGGAAGCTACGAGCAGTACTTC.

This chain's CDR3 is CASSVRGEYQETQYF. The CDR3 DNA is TGTGCCAGCAGCGTAAGGGGGGAGTACCAAGAGACCCAGTACTTC. V usage is TRBV9 and J usage is TRBJ2-5, with D perhaps TRBD1 or TRBD2 (6 bases each). Germline V gene sequence: CDR1 SGDLS, CDR2 YYNGEE. V lost 1 base, J lost 0 bases, and 10 bases lay in between. The CDR3 is 15 amino acids.

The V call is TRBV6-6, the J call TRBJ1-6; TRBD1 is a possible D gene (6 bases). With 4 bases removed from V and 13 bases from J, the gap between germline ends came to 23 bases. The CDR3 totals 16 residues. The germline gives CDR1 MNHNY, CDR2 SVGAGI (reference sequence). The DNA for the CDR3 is TGTGCCAGCAGTTCCTGGTTGAGGACGGGGGGCTTGCCCCTCCACTTT. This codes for CASSSWLRTGGLPLHF.

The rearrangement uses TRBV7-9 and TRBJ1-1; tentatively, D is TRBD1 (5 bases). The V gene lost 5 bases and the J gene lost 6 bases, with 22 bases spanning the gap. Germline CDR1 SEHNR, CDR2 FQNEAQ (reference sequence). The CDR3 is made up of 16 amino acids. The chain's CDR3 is CASSPSRDEGYPEAFF. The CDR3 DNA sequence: TGTGCCAGCAGCCCTAGTCGGGACGAAGGGTACCCTGAAGCTTTCTTT. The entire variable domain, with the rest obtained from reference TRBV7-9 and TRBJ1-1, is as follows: DTGVSQNPRHKITKRGQNVTFRCDPISEHNRLYWYRQTLGQGPEFLTYFQNEAQLEKSRLLSDRFSAERPKGSFSTLEIQRTEQGDSAMYLCASSPSRDEGYPEAFFGQGTRLTVV.